Listed here is a single T cell receptor beta chain. The antigen this receptor binds is unknown. It has no much larger one-base neighbor in the sample; base qualities were not kept. Library prep was done by the immunoSEQ multiplex PCR assay. Under the source paper's analysis protocol: A statistical classification framework was built to diagnose cytomegalovirus status from the catalog of TCR beta chain sequences. Not all clones reach the TCRdb copy of this immuneACCESS table, which keeps in-frame sequences only. Checked studies attribute under half of the gap to unresolved V genes and leave the rest unexplained. For V, J and clone size, that table is used; D and trimming come from the DNA. The sample profile shows a few hundred thousand clones; 85% to 90% of them were found once. Roughly 0.4% of the sample rests with the top ten. The sample is drawn from a study of cytomegalovirus exposure and HLA in healthy donors (dated 2017 in TCRdb). A note on the overall study: According to a later analysis, one platform produced both the approximately 110 validation repertoires and the 620 or so repertoires of the first cohort. The aim of the study was to test whether cataloging public T cell receptors could identify signatures of past pathogen exposure. Besides the first cohort of around 670 subjects, a separate validation cohort made up of some 110 different subjects was used. To predict cytomegalovirus infection status, the study combined high-throughput TCR immunosequencing, statistical association of individual TCRs with disease status, and machine learning. Points the paper makes about the study in general: The authors suggested that the approach could potentially be generalized to other disease states and immunological phenotypes. A later analysis had no HLA typing for the validation cohort, so co-occurrence there was scored across all 110 or so repertoires. In the study, 150 to 200 TCR beta chains were listed as associated with cytomegalovirus. Subsequent analysis determined that TCRs grouped into clusters in the first cohort also showed a tendency toward co-occurrence across the roughly 110 validation repertoires, and 90% to 95% of cluster scores exceeded 0. In vitro tests confirmed that three of the cytomegalovirus-associated TCR beta chains recognize cytomegalovirus antigens. Most TCR sequences were observed very rarely across donors, whereas some public TCRs were present in many individuals. The classifier was reported to diagnose cytomegalovirus status with high specificity and sensitivity in both the original cohort and the validation cohort.

The donors belonged to the validation cohort of around 130 subjects, which was separate from the roughly 700-subject first cohort. The sequence was collected from a woman between 18 and 30 years old in good health and CMV-seronegative. The sequenced sample consisted of PBMCs.

The CDR3 is CASSQRAGVMVGYTF. The DNA is TGCGCCAGCAGCCAAAGGGCAGGGGTAATGGTTGGCTACACCTTC. Here the chain combines TRBV4-1 and TRBJ1-2; the D region possibly corresponds to TRBD1 (6 bases align). CDR1 MGHRA and CDR2 YSYEKL are derived from the germline V gene. The CDR3 runs 15 residues from the cysteine to the phenylalanine. Only the CDR3 DNA stays, 45 bases, in frame from base 1. Cut back by 2 bases and 7 bases, the V and J ends lie 17 bases apart.